The 8 T cell receptor beta chains given below trace back to one sample, sequenced in a study of T cell responses to AZD1222 COVID-19 vaccine. Method: immunoSEQ multiplex PCR; TCRdb's copy keeps in-frame clones and lacks some. This table holds around 70,000 clones, around 84% found once. Sample: peripheral blood, taken on day 0 of AZD1222 vaccination. These receptors were collected from an adult in good health.

This chain links TRBV4-2 with TRBJ1-3, with D maybe TRBD1 (5 bases). CDR1 and CDR2 (germline): LGHNA, YNFKEQ. V lost 3 bases, J lost 4 bases, and 16 bases lay in between. CDR3 length: 16 amino acids. The CDR3 coding sequence is TGTGCCAGCAGCCAGGTGGGGGGATCTCAAGGAAACACCATATATTTT. Translated, it gives CASSQVGGSQGNTIYF.

The V and J genes are TRBV30 and TRBJ1-1; D is possibly TRBD1 (5 bases). Germline CDR1 is GTSNPN and CDR2 is SVGIG (reference sequence). This CDR3 region has 16 residues. V was pared by 3 bases and J by 0 bases, with 17 bases between. The CDR3 DNA follows: TGTGCCTGGAGCGGCGGGGCCAGCGGGGTGAACACTGAAGCTTTCTTT. This translates into CAWSGGASGVNTEAFF.

The rearrangement uses TRBV4-1 and TRBJ2-3, with D possibly matching TRBD2 (6 bases). This CDR3 spans 15 amino acids. V was pared by 1 base and J by 3 bases, with 11 bases between. Germline loops: CDR1 MGHRA, CDR2 YSYEKL. The DNA for the CDR3 is TGCGCCAGCAGCCAAGTGGGGGGTAGGACAGATACGCAGTATTTT. Translated: CASSQVGGRTDTQYF.

The chain carries TRBV9 and TRBJ1-6, with TRBD1 matching over 7 bases. Per the germline V gene, CDR1 is SGDLS and CDR2 is YYNGEE. Trimming took 8 bases from V and 5 from J; bases not matched to a gene: 4. The CDR3 spans 13 residues. This chain's CDR3 is CASRQGNNSPLHF. The CDR3 DNA is TGTGCCAGTAGACAGGGAAATAATTCACCCCTCCACTTT.

A few counts support this clone. The chain employs TRBV5-6 and TRBJ1-1, with TRBD1 identical over 8 bases. The CDR3 is 15 residues long. V lost 5 bases to trimming and J lost 4 bases; unmatched junction nucleotides: 10. Germline V CDR1 and CDR2: SGHDT, YYEEEE. The CDR3 loop is CASRIGQGSITEAFF. CDR3 coding DNA: TGTGCCAGCAGGATTGGACAGGGATCGATCACTGAAGCTTTCTTT.

V is TRBV27 and J is TRBJ2-6; D is possibly TRBD1 or TRBD2 (6 bases each). Per the germline V gene, CDR1 is MNHEY and CDR2 is SMNVEV (reference sequence). The CDR3 length is 16 residues. Trimming pared 2 bases from V and 2 bases from J, leaving 10 bases between. The CDR3 nucleotides are TGTGCCAGCAGTTTAATAGGGGGGACTGGGGCCAACGTCCTGACTTTC. Its translation is CASSLIGGTGANVLTF.

The V and J genes are TRBV6-5 and TRBJ2-5; TRBD2 aligns across 9 bases. The CDR3 sequence is 14 residues long. Germline assignment: CDR1 MNHEY and CDR2 SVGAGI. J gave up 1 base and V 11 bases, and 8 bases lay outside the gene matches. The CDR3 DNA reads as TGTGCCGCCAGGCATAGCGGGGGCCAAGAGACCCAGTACTTC. This translates into CAARHSGGQETQYF.

The chain recombines TRBV5-4 with TRBJ1-2; D might be TRBD1 (5 bases). With 3 bases removed from V and 2 bases from J, the gap between germline ends came to 11 bases. The CDR3 runs to 14 residues. Per germline, CDR1 SGHNT and CDR2 YYREEE (reference sequence). CDR3 DNA: TGTGCCAGCAGCTCATATGGGGCAAACTATGGCTACACCTTC. It is translated as CASSSYGANYGYTF.